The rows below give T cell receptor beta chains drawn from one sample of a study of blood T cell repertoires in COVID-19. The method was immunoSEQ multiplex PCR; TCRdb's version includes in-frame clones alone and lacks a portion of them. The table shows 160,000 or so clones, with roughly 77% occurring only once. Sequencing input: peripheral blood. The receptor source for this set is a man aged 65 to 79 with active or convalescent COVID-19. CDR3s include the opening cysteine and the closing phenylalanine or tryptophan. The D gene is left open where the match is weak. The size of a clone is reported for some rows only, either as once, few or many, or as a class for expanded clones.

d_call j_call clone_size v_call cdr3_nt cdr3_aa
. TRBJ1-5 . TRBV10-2 TGCGCCAGCAGTTACCAAGAGCGCAATCAGCCCCAGCATTTT CASSYQERNQPQHF
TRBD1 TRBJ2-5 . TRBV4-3 TGCGCCAGCAGCCAAGAGGGGACAGGGTCCGAGACCCAGTACTTC CASSQEGTGSETQYF
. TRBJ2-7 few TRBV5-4 TGTGCCAGCAGCCTCGGCGGGGCAGCAACCTCCTACGAGCAGTACTTC CASSLGGAATSYEQYF
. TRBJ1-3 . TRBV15 TGTGCCACCAGCAGAGATTCAGGGGCGCGATCTGGAAACACCATATATTTT CATSRDSGARSGNTIYF
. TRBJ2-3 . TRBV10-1 TGCGCCAGCAATTACCCCCTAGGGGGTCAAGATACGCAGTATTTT CASNYPLGGQDTQYF
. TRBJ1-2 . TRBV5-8 TGTGCCAGCAGCTTGATGGTCGGCAGGGGTGGCTACACCTTC CASSLMVGRGGYTF
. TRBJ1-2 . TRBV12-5 TGTGCTAGTGGTTTGATGGCCGCTGAGGCCTTC CASGLMAAEAF
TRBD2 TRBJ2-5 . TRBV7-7 TGTGCTAGCAGCTTAGACCTCACTGGCGGGAGCTCACAAGAGACCCAGTACTTC CASSLDLTGGSSQETQYF
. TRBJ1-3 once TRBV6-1 TGTGCCAGCAGTGGAGAACAGACAGTTTCGGAAAACACCATATATTTT CASSGEQTVSENTIYF
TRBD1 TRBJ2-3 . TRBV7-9 TGTGCCAGCAGCCGACAGGGGATCAGCACAGATACGCAGTATTTT CASSRQGISTDTQYF
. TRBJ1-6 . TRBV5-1 TGCGCCAGCAGCTTCAACAGTTCACCCCTCCACTTT CASSFNSSPLHF
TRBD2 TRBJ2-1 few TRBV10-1 TGCGCCAGCAGTTCCAGCGGGAGGTGGAATGAGCAGTTCTTC CASSSSGRWNEQFF
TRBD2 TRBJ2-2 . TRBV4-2 TGTGCCAGCAGCCAAGGGGAAGGACTAGCGGGAGAGGCCGGGGAGCTGTTTTTT CASSQGEGLAGEAGELFF
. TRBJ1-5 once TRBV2 TGTGCCAGCAAGGGCAGGGAGGATCAGCCCCAGCATTTT CASKGREDQPQHF
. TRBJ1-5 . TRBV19 TGTGCCAGTAGTATAGATTCCGGGGTTGGTCAGCCCCAGCATTTT CASSIDSGVGQPQHF
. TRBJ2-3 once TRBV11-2 TGTGCCAGCACCCCACAAAGGGGGACAGATACGCAGTATTTT CASTPQRGTDTQYF
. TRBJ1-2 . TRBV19 TGTGCCAGTAGTATGGTCACGGAGAACTATGGCTACACCTTC CASSMVTENYGYTF
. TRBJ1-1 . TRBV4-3 TGCGCCAGCAGCCCTAATTGGGCGGGCACTGAAGCTTTCTTT CASSPNWAGTEAFF
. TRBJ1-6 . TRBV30 TGTGCCTGGGCCCCGCAGAATAATTCACCCCTCCACTTT CAWAPQNNSPLHF
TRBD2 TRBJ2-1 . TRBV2 TGTGCCAGGGGACTACCCTACAATGAGCAGTTCTTC CARGLPYNEQFF
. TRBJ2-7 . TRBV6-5 TGTGCCAGCAGTCCAAGCTCGACAGGCTACGAGCAGTACTTC CASSPSSTGYEQYF
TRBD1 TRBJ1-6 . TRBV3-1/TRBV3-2 TGTGCCAGCACATCCCGGGACAGGGATAATTCACCCCTCCACTTT CASTSRDRDNSPLHF
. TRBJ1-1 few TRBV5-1 TGCGCCAGCAGCCTGACAGTAATGAACACTGAAGCTTTCTTT CASSLTVMNTEAFF
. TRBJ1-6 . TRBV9 TGTGCCAGCAGCGTAGAAGGGGTGGGTTCACCCCTCCACTTT CASSVEGVGSPLHF
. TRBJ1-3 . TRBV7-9 TGTGCCAGCAGCCCAACAGGGATCTCTGGAAACACCATATATTTT CASSPTGISGNTIYF
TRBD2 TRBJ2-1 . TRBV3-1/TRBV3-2 TGTGCCAGCAGCCAAGTTCTCCCGGGACTAGCACCCGTTGAGCAGTTCTTC CASSQVLPGLAPVEQFF
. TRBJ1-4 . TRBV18 TGTGCCAGCTCCCCAATGGGGCAGGGGATCCCTAATGAAAAACTGTTTTTT CASSPMGQGIPNEKLFF
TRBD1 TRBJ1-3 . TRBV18 TGTGCCAGCTCAACGAGTTCCGGGACAGGGTTAGGAAACACCATATATTTT CASSTSSGTGLGNTIYF